Listed below are T cell receptor beta chains from one sample, sequenced in a study of T cell repertoires in cytomegalovirus infection. One entry per CDR3 protein, called by TCRdb with MiXCR from the reads. The sample lists around 180,000 distinct CDR3 sequences, 25% to 30% occurring once. Sequencing was done on a sample of PBMCs. The receptors derive from a human donor in good health (CMV status not recorded). Some clones in this sample may be carry-over from other donors' samples. CDR3s include the opening cysteine and the closing phenylalanine or tryptophan. A D gene is named only where the DNA matches it firmly. Not all rows give a size; the values are once, few, many and, for expanded clones, a class.

V	size	D	J	CDR3	DNA
TRBV19	many	TRBD2	TRBJ2-5	CASSIIRGGRETQYF	TGTGCCAGTAGTATAATCCGGGGGGGCCGAGAGACCCAGTACTTC
TRBV12-3/TRBV12-4	-	-	TRBJ1-5	CASHHLGPRIDSKQPQHF	TGTGCCAGCCATCACCTAGGACCCAGGATTGATAGCAAACAGCCCCAGCATTTT
TRBV20-1	-	TRBD1	TRBJ1-1	CSAWTGRGTEAFF	TGCAGTGCTTGGACAGGGAGAGGCACTGAAGCTTTCTTT
TRBV19	few	TRBD1	TRBJ2-4	CASSIASGTENIQYF	TGTGCCAGTAGTATAGCCTCCGGGACAGAAAACATTCAGTACTTC
TRBV7-2	many	-	TRBJ2-2	CASSLGGDGELFF	TGTGCCAGCAGCTTAGGCGGAGACGGGGAGCTGTTTTTT
TRBV19	-	-	TRBJ2-4	CASTTQNLLAKNIQYF	TGTGCCAGTACCACACAGAATCTTCTAGCCAAAAACATTCAGTACTTC
TRBV25-1	-	TRBD1	TRBJ1-4	CASSGYTGDEKLFF	TGTGCCAGCAGTGGTTATACAGGGGATGAAAAACTGTTTTTT
TRBV19	-	TRBD1	TRBJ2-1	CASRERTGGKNEQFF	TGTGCCAGTAGAGAACGGACAGGGGGGAAAAATGAGCAGTTCTTC
TRBV29-1	-	-	TRBJ2-3	CSLIRVDTQYF	TGCAGCCTGATCAGGGTAGATACGCAGTATTTT
TRBV6-2/TRBV6-3	few	-	TRBJ1-3	CASSYRAGNTIYF	TGTGCCAGCAGCTACAGGGCTGGAAACACCATATATTTT
TRBV7-2	few	-	TRBJ2-7	CASSSTGFEQYF	TGTGCCAGCAGCTCAACAGGGTTCGAGCAGTACTTC
TRBV20-1	-	-	TRBJ2-4	CSAISGPIAKNIQYF	TGCAGTGCTATAAGCGGACCGATAGCCAAAAACATTCAGTACTTC
TRBV7-3	-	-	TRBJ1-2	CASSLEQRVLF	TGTGCCAGCAGCTTAGAGCAACGAGTACTCTTC
TRBV6-6	many	TRBD1	TRBJ1-2	CASSYSTGGFNYGYTF	TGTGCCAGCAGTTACAGTACAGGGGGCTTTAACTATGGCTACACCTTC
TRBV5-1	few	TRBD1	TRBJ2-3	CASSLGTGSDTQYF	TGCGCCAGCAGCTTGGGGACAGGCTCAGATACGCAGTATTTT
TRBV20-1	-	TRBD1	TRBJ1-2	CSARDLDRGYDYGYTF	TGCAGTGCTAGAGACCTCGACAGGGGGTACGACTATGGCTACACCTTC
TRBV18	-	-	TRBJ1-1	CASSLGEGDTEAFF	TGTGCCAGCTCCCTCGGGGAGGGGGACACTGAAGCTTTCTTT
TRBV7-2	many	-	TRBJ1-1	CASSLMKGPLIMNTEAFF	TGTGCCAGCAGCTTAATGAAGGGACCCTTAATTATGAACACTGAAGCTTTCTTT
TRBV19	few	-	TRBJ1-5	CASSTGTSGEGNQPQHF	TGTGCCAGTAGTACCGGGACATCGGGCGAGGGCAATCAGCCCCAGCATTTT
TRBV4-1	-	TRBD2	TRBJ2-7	CASSQGTSSHEQYF	TGTGCCAGCAGCCAGGGGACTAGTTCCCACGAGCAGTACTTC
TRBV7-6	many	TRBD1	TRBJ1-4	CASSIQGRTNEKLFF	TGTGCCAGCAGCATACAGGGGAGAACTAATGAAAAACTGTTTTTT
TRBV7-2	many	-	TRBJ1-6	CASSLDQSPLHF	TGTGCCAGCAGCTTGGACCAAAGTCCCCTCCACTTT
TRBV7-2	many	TRBD1	TRBJ1-6	CASSLVAGTGRSPLHF	TGTGCCAGCAGCTTAGTCGCCGGGACAGGGAGATCACCCCTCCACTTT
TRBV7-6	medium-sized	-	TRBJ2-5	CASSSLPLETQYF	TGTGCCAGCAGCTCCCTACCGTTGGAGACCCAGTACTTC
TRBV19	few	TRBD1	TRBJ1-2	CASSPADRGVGGYTF	TGTGCCAGTAGTCCCGCCGACAGGGGTGTCGGAGGCTACACCTTC
TRBV11-2	many	TRBD2	TRBJ2-1	CASSPTGGLMNEQFF	TGTGCCAGCAGCCCAACGGGGGGGTTAATGAATGAGCAGTTCTTC
TRBV5-5	few	-	TRBJ2-5	CASSLDVGGGGETQYF	TGTGCCAGCAGCTTGGACGTCGGGGGAGGAGGAGAGACCCAGTACTTC
TRBV19	-	-	TRBJ1-1	CASKDTMNTEAFF	TGTGCCAGTAAAGACACCATGAACACTGAAGCTTTCTTT
TRBV7-9	few	TRBD1	TRBJ2-3	CASSSTGGETDTQYF	TGTGCCAGCAGCTCTACAGGGGGCGAAACTGATACGCAGTATTTT
TRBV6-2/TRBV6-3	-	TRBD2	TRBJ2-7	CASSYRITSGLYEQYF	TGTGCCAGCAGTTATAGGATCACTAGCGGTCTCTACGAGCAGTACTTC
TRBV9	once	-	TRBJ1-5	CASSVGGSNQPQHF	TGTGCCAGCAGCGTAGGGGGTTCGAATCAGCCCCAGCATTTT